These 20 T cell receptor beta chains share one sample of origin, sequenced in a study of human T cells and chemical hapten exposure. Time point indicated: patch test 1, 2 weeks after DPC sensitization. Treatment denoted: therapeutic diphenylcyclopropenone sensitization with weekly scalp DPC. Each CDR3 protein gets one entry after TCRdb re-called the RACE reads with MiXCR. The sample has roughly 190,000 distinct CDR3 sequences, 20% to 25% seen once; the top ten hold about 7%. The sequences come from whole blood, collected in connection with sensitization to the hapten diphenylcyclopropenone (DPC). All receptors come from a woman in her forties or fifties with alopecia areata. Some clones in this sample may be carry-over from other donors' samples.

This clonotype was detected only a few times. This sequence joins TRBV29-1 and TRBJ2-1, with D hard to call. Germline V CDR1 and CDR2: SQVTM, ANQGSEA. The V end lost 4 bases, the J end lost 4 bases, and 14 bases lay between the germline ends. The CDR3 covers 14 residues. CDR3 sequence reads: CSVVSVLSYNEQFF. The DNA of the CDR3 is TGCAGCGTTGTCTCGGTTCTTTCGTACAATGAGCAGTTCTTC.

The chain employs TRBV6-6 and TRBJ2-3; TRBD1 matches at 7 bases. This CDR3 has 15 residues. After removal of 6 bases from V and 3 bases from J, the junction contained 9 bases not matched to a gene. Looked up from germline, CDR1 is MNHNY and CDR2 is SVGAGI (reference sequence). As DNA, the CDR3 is TGTGCCAGCAGACCCCCAGGGGGTGAGACAGATACGCAGTATTTT. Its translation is CASRPPGGETDTQYF.

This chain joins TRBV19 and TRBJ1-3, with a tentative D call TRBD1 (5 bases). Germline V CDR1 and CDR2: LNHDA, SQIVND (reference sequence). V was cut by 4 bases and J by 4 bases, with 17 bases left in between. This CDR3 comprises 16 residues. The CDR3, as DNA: TGTGCCAGTAGTACCCTAACCGGGACCGCCGGAAACACCATATATTTT. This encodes CASSTLTGTAGNTIYF.

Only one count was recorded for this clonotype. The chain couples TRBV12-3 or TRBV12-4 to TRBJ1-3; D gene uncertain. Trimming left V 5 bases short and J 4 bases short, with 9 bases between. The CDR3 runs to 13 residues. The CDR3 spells CASSPAVGNTIYF. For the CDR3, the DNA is TGTGCCAGCAGTCCCGCGGTAGGAAACACCATATATTTT.

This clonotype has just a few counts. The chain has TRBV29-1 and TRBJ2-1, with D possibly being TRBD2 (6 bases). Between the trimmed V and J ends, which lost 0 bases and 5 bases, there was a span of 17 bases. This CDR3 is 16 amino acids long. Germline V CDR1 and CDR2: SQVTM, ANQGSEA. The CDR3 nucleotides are TGCAGCGTTGAAGATTTGAATCCTAGCGCGGACAATGAGCAGTTCTTC. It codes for CSVEDLNPSADNEQFF.

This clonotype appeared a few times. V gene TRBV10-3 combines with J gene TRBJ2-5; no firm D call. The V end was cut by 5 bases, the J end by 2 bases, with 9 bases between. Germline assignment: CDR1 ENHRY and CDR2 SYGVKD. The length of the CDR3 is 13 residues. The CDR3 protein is CAISHDQQETQYF. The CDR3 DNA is TGTGCCATCAGTCACGACCAGCAAGAGACCCAGTACTTC.

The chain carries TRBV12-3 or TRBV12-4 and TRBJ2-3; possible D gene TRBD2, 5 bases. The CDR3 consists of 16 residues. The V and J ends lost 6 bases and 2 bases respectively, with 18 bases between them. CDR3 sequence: CASSLRLPFITDTQYF. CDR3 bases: TGTGCCAGCAGCCTGAGACTACCTTTTATCACAGATACGCAGTATTTT.

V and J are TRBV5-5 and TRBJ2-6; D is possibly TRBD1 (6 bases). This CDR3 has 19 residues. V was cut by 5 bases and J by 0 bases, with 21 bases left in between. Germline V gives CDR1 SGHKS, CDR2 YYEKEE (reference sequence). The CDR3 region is CASRAPGQNTNSGANVLTF. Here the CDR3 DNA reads TGTGCCAGCAGAGCGCCAGGACAGAATACGAACTCTGGGGCCAACGTCCTGACTTTC.

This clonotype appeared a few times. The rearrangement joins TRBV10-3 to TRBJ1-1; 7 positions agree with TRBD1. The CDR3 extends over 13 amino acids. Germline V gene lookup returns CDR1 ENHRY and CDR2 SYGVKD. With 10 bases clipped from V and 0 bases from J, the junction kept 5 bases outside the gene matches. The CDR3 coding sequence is TGTGCCAGCGGGACAGAAATGAACACTGAAGCTTTCTTT. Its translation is CASGTEMNTEAFF.

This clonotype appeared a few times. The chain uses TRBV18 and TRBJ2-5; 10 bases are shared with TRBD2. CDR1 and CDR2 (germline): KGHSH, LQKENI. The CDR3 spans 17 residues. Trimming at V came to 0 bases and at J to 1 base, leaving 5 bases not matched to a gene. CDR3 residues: CASSPPLASGSQETQYF. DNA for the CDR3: TGTGCCAGCTCACCACCGCTGGCTAGCGGGAGCCAAGAGACCCAGTACTTC.

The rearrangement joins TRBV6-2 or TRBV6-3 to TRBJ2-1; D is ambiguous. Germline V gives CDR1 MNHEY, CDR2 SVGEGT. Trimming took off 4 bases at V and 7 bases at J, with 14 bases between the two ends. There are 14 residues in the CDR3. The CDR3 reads CASSLKLASNEQFF. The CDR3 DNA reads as TGTGCCAGCAGTTTGAAATTAGCATCTAATGAGCAGTTCTTC.

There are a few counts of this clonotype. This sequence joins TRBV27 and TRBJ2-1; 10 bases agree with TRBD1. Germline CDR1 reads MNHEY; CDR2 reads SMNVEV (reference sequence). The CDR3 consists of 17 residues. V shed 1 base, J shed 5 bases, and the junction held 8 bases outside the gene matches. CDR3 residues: CASSLLRTGTGDNEQFF. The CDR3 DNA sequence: TGTGCCAGCAGTTTATTGAGGACCGGGACAGGGGACAATGAGCAGTTCTTC.

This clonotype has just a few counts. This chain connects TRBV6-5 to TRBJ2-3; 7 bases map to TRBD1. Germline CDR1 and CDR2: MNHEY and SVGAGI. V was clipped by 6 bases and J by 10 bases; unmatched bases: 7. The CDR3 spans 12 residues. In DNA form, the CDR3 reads TGTGCCAGCAGCCCCAGGGGGAATGCGCAGTATTTT. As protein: CASSPRGNAQYF.

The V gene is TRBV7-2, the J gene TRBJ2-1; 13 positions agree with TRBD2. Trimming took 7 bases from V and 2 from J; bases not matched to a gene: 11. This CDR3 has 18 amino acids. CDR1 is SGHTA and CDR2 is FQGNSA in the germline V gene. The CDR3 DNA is TGTGCCAGCAAACCAACCACAGGACTAGCGGGGGCCTACAATGAGCAGTTCTTC. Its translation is CASKPTTGLAGAYNEQFF.

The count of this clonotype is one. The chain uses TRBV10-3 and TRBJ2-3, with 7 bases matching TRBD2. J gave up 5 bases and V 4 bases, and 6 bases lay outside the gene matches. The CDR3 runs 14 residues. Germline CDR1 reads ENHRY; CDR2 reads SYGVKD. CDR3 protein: CAISARGSKDTQYF. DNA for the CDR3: TGTGCCATCAGTGCACGCGGGAGTAAAGATACGCAGTATTTT.

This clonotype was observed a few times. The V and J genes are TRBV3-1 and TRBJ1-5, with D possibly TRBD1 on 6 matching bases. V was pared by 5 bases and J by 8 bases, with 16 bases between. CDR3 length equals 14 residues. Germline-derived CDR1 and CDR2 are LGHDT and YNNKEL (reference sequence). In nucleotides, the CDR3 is TGTGCCAGCAGCTCCCGAGGGGGGTCGGAGCCCCAGCATTTT. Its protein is CASSSRGGSEPQHF.

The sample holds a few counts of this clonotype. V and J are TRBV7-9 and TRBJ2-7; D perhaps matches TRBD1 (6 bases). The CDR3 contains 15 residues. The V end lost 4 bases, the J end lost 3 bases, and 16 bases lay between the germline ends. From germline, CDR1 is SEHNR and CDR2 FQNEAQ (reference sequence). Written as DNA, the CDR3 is TGTGCCAGCAGCTCGATCCGGGACACTATCTACGAGCAGTACTTC. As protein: CASSSIRDTIYEQYF.

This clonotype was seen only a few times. DNA of the CDR3: TGTGCCAGCAGTAAGAGGGGGGCGGGTGGAGCTTTCTTT. Encoded protein: CASSKRGAGGAFF. The chain combines TRBV2 with TRBJ1-1, with a possible D match to TRBD1 (6 bases). Germline lookup yields CDR1 SNHLY and CDR2 FYNNEI. Trimming shortened V by 5 bases and J by 10 bases, and 17 bases separated the two germline ends. This CDR3 has 13 residues.

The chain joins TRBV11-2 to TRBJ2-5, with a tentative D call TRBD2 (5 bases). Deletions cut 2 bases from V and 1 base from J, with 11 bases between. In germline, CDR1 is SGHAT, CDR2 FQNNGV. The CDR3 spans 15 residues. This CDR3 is CASSLMLGSQETQYF. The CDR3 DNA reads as TGTGCCAGCAGCTTAATGCTGGGGAGCCAAGAGACCCAGTACTTC.

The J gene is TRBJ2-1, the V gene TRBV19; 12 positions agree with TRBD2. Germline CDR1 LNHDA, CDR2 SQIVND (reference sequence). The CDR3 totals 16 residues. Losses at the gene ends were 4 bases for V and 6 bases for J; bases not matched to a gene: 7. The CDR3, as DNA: TGTGCCAGTAGTAAAACTAGCGGGAGGTTGGGCAATGAGCAGTTCTTC. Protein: CASSKTSGRLGNEQFF.